These T cell receptor beta chains were read from a single sample in a study of PD-1 blockade in classical Hodgkin lymphoma. Repertoires were generated with immunoSEQ multiplex PCR, while TCRdb's copy carries only in-frame clones and drops some. This sample has 6,000 to 9,500 clones; 80% to 90% occur once, and the top ten carry approximately 1.7%. The input for sequencing was CD4+ T cells from blood, taken at baseline. Receptor source: a human donor with classical Hodgkin lymphoma. The CDR3 runs from the conserved cysteine through the conserved F or W. A D gene is named only where the DNA matches it firmly. Part of the rows lack a size; the others show once, few, many or a class for expanded clones.

16	TRBV11-2	.	TRBD2	TRBJ2-2	CASTLYSGGNTGELFF	TGTGCCAGCACCCTCTATAGCGGGGGGAACACCGGGGAGCTGTTTTTT
14	TRBV7-6	.	.	TRBJ1-1	CASSLGSSNTEAFF	TGTGCCAGCAGCTTAGGCAGCTCGAACACTGAAGCTTTCTTT
14	TRBV5-4	few	TRBD2	TRBJ2-7	CASSTSGDSYEQYF	TGTGCCAGCAGCACGAGCGGGGACTCCTACGAGCAGTACTTC
14	TRBV7-6	.	TRBD1	TRBJ2-3	CASSPRTGKDTQYF	TGTGCCAGCAGCCCCCGGACAGGGAAAGATACGCAGTATTTT
15	TRBV6-5	.	.	TRBJ1-1	CASRELGTANTEAFF	TGTGCCAGCAGGGAACTGGGGACGGCTAACACTGAAGCTTTCTTT
16	TRBV25-1	.	TRBD2	TRBJ2-1	CASSERGLVLSNEQFF	TGTGCCAGCAGTGAACGAGGACTAGTTTTATCCAATGAGCAGTTCTTC
14	TRBV14	.	.	TRBJ1-1	CASSQGVRGTEAFF	TGTGCCAGCAGCCAAGGGGTGCGAGGAACTGAAGCTTTCTTT
15	TRBV6-1	.	.	TRBJ2-3	CASSAREGVQDTQYF	TGTGCCAGCAGTGCGCGAGAAGGGGTGCAAGATACGCAGTATTTT
14	TRBV19	.	.	TRBJ1-6	CASSFRQTNSPLHF	TGTGCCAGTAGTTTCCGGCAGACGAATTCACCCCTCCACTTT
15	TRBV5-1	.	.	TRBJ2-5	CASSSNPGYQETQYF	TGCGCCAGCAGCTCTAACCCAGGATACCAAGAGACCCAGTACTTC
14	TRBV28	.	TRBD1	TRBJ2-7	CASSSGTALREQYF	TGTGCCAGCAGCTCTGGGACAGCTCTAAGGGAGCAGTACTTC
15	TRBV2	once	.	TRBJ2-2	CASSPGTSNTGELFF	TGTGCCAGCAGCCCCGGGACTTCGAACACCGGGGAGCTGTTTTTT
14	TRBV7-2	.	.	TRBJ2-7	CASSPRLSSYEQYF	TGTGCCAGCAGCCCCCGACTCAGCTCCTACGAGCAGTACTTC
16	TRBV13	.	.	TRBJ2-7	CASSLGSNPLSYEQYF	TGTGCCAGCAGCTTAGGCTCGAACCCTCTCTCCTACGAGCAGTACTTC
17	TRBV7-2	.	TRBD2	TRBJ2-7	CASSLSSSGGTSYEQYF	TGTGCCAGCAGCCTATCCTCTAGCGGGGGGACCTCCTACGAGCAGTACTTC
14	TRBV5-1	.	TRBD1	TRBJ2-7	CASSVDRGPYEQYF	TGCGCCAGCAGCGTGGACAGGGGGCCCTACGAGCAGTACTTC
13	TRBV5-6	.	.	TRBJ2-3	CASSLRITDTQYF	TGTGCCAGCAGCTTGAGGATCACAGATACGCAGTATTTT
16	TRBV4-1	once	.	TRBJ2-7	CASSQLPGGARNEQYF	TGCGCCAGCAGCCAACTGCCTGGGGGGGCGCGCAACGAGCAGTACTTC
15	TRBV15	.	TRBD2	TRBJ2-1	CATSRGGSSYNEQFF	TGTGCCACCAGCAGGGGCGGGAGCTCCTACAATGAGCAGTTCTTC
15	TRBV9	.	TRBD1	TRBJ1-4	CASSKGQGRNEKLFF	TGTGCCAGCAGCAAAGGACAGGGCAGAAATGAAAAACTGTTTTTT
17	TRBV9	few	TRBD1	TRBJ1-6	CASSPSPGTGWNSPLHF	TGTGCCAGCAGCCCCTCCCCCGGGACAGGGTGGAATTCACCCCTCCACTTT
15	TRBV18	once	TRBD1	TRBJ2-1	CASSLGQGTYNEQFF	TGTGCCAGCTCACTAGGACAGGGGACTTACAATGAGCAGTTCTTC